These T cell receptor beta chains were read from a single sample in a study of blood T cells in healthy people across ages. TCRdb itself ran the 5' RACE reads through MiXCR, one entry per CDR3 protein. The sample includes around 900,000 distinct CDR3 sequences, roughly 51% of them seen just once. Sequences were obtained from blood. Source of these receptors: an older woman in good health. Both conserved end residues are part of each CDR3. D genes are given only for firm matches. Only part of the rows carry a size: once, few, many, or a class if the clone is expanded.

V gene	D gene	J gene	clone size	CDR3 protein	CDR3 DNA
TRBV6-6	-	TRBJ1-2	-	CASLGAKGTYGYTF	TGTGCCAGCTTGGGAGCGAAGGGTACCTATGGCTACACCTTC
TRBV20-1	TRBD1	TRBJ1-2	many	CSATTHSGGYGYTF	TGCAGTGCTACTACACACTCAGGGGGGTATGGCTACACCTTC
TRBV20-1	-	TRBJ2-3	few	CSARRSSTDTQYF	TGCAGTGCTAGGAGAAGTAGCACAGATACGCAGTATTTT
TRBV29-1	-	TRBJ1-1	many	CSVARGSEAFF	TGCAGCGTTGCGCGGGGGTCGGAAGCTTTCTTT
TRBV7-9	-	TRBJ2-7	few	CASSPRTNYEQYF	TGTGCCAGCAGTCCACGAACGAACTACGAGCAGTACTTC
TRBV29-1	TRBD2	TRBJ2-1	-	CSVSSGGYYDEQFF	TGCAGCGTTTCTAGCGGGGGCTACTACGATGAGCAGTTCTTC
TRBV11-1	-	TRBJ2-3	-	CASSSVSGRSTDTQYF	TGTGCCAGCAGCTCAGTTTCCGGACGGAGCACAGATACGCAGTATTTT
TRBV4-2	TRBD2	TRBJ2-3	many	CASSQGLADTDTQYF	TGTGCCAGCAGCCAAGGACTAGCGGACACAGATACGCAGTATTTT
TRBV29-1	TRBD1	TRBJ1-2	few	CSVVDRGLGAQDSGYTF	TGCAGCGTCGTTGACAGGGGTTTGGGTGCCCAGGACTCTGGCTACACCTTC
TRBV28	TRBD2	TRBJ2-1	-	CASMGGFSYNEQFF	TGTGCCAGCATGGGAGGGTTCTCCTACAATGAGCAGTTCTTC
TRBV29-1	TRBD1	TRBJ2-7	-	CSVEGQSDEQYF	TGCAGCGTTGAGGGACAGTCCGACGAGCAGTACTTC
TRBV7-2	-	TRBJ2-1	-	CASRPGTPYNEQFF	TGTGCCAGCCGCCCGGGGACCCCCTACAATGAGCAGTTCTTC
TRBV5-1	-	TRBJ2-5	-	CASRNSGLPTGTQYF	TGCGCCAGCAGAAATTCGGGACTCCCCACGGGGACCCAGTACTTC
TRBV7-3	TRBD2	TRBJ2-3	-	CVSSSLAGPRDTQYF	TGTGTCAGCAGCTCACTAGCGGGGCCCCGCGATACGCAGTATTTT
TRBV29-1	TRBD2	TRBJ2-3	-	CSVGGVGGTTDTQYF	TGCAGCGTTGGGGGTGTCGGGGGGACCACAGATACGCAGTATTTT
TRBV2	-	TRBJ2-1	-	CASSEATGPNEQFF	TGTGCCAGCAGTGAAGCTACAGGTCCCAATGAGCAGTTCTTC
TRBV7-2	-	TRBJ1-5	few	CASSWGENQPQHF	TGTGCCAGCAGCTGGGGGGAGAATCAGCCCCAGCATTTT
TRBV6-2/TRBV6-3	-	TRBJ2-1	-	CASSPLRANTGELFF	TGTGCCAGCAGTCCCCTGCGGGCTAACACCGGGGAGCTGTTCTTC
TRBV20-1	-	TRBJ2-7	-	CSARWNNEQYF	TGCAGTGCACGCTGGAACAATGAGCAGTACTTC
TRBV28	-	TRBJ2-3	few	CASKGGTSTDTQYF	TGTGCCAGCAAGGGTGGGACTAGCACAGATACGCAGTATTTT
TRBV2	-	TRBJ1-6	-	CASTAQAYNSPLHF	TGTGCCAGCACGGCCCAGGCGTATAATTCACCCCTCCACTTT
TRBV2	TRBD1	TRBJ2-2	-	CASRGQGANSGELFF	TGTGCCAGCAGGGGACAGGGGGCTAATTCCGGGGAGCTGTTTTTT
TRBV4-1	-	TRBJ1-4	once	CASSQGIEKLFF	TGCGCCAGCAGCCAAGGTATTGAAAAACTGTTTTTT
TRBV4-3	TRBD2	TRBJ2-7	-	CASSRGRANEQYF	TGCGCCAGCAGCCGTGGGAGGGCCAATGAGCAGTACTTC
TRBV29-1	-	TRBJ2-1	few	CSVEVNNEQFF	TGCAGCGTTGAGGTGAACAATGAGCAGTTCTTC
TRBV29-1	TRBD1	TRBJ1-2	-	CSVERTGGGYGYTF	TGCAGCGTCGAGAGGACAGGGGGCGGCTATGGCTACACCTTC
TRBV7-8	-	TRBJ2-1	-	CASERNSYNEQFF	TGTGCCAGTGAGCGGAACTCCTACAATGAGCAGTTCTTC
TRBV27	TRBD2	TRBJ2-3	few	CASSPGTRTEYF	TGTGCCAGCAGCCCCGGGACTAGAACGGAGTATTTT
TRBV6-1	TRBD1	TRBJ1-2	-	CACLATGNLYGYTF	TGTGCCTGCCTAGCGACAGGGAACCTCTATGGCTACACCTTC
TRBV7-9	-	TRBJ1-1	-	CASSRLPENTEAFF	TGTGCCAGCAGCCGATTGCCGGAGAACACTGAAGCTTTCTTT
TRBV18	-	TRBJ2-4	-	CASSRTDKNVQYF	TGTGCCAGCTCACGGACAGACAAAAACGTTCAGTACTTC
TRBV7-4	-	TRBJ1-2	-	CASSYYRNSFNYGYTF	TGTGCCAGCAGCTACTACCGGAACAGCTTTAACTATGGCTACACCTTC
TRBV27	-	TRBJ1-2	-	CASRGWWGYTF	TGTGCCAGCCGGGGCTGGTGGGGCTACACCTTC
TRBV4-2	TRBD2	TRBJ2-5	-	CASSQGPGLQETQYF	TGTGCCAGCAGCCAAGGGCCGGGACTACAAGAGACCCAGTACTTC
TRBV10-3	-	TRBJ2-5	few	CAISYRDGDQYF	TGTGCCATCAGCTACAGGGATGGGGACCAGTACTTC
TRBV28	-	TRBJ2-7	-	CASSLNSAGTETDYEQYF	TGTGCCAGCAGTTTAAATTCGGCGGGGACAGAAACCGACTACGAGCAGTACTTC
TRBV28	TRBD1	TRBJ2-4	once	CASSLIGTGLAKNIQYF	TGTGCCAGCAGTTTAATAGGGACAGGACTAGCCAAAAACATTCAGTACTTC
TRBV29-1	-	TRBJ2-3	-	CSVRGPVTDTQYF	TGCAGCGTCCGGGGGCCGGTCACAGATACGCAGTATTTT
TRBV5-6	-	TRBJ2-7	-	CASSSVGRIYEQYF	TGTGCCAGTAGCTCTGTGGGACGGATCTACGAGCAGTACTTC
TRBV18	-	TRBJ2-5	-	CASSPGRKETQYF	TGTGCCAGCTCACCGGGCCGAAAAGAGACCCAGTACTTC
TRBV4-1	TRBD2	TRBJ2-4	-	CASRRTLLAGGLDIQYF	TGCGCCAGCAGGCGGACTTTACTAGCGGGAGGGCTGGACATTCAGTACTTC
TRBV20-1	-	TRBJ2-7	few	CSARRTYEQYF	TGCAGTGCTAGAAGAACCTACGAGCAGTACTTC
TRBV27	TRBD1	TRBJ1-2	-	CASRTGGSYGYTF	TGTGCCAGTAGAACAGGGGGCAGCTATGGCTACACCTTC
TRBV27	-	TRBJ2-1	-	CASSLGAGGGNGQFF	TGTGCCAGCAGTTTGGGGGCCGGAGGGGGGAATGGGCAGTTCTTC
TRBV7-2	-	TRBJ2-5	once	CASSLGVPSLTGETQYF	TGTGCCAGCAGCTTAGGGGTCCCCTCACTAACTGGGGAGACCCAGTACTTC
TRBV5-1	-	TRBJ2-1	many	CASSLAGSNEQFF	TGCGCCAGCAGCTTGGCAGGAAGCAATGAGCAGTTCTTC
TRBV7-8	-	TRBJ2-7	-	CASSPLVVGFEQYF	TGTGCCAGCAGCCCCCTAGTTGTGGGCTTCGAGCAGTACTTC
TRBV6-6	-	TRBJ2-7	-	CASSPRDSSREQYF	TGTGCCAGCAGCCCCAGGGACTCTTCTAGAGAGCAGTACTTC
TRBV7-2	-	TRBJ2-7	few	CASSLDGFDNEQYF	TGTGCCAGCAGCTTAGACGGATTTGACAATGAGCAGTACTTC
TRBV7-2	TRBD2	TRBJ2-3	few	CASSLRGLSSTDTQYF	TGTGCCAGCAGTTTAAGGGGACTATCAAGCACAGATACGCAGTATTTT
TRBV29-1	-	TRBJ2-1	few	CSVEEGRGQFF	TGCAGCGTTGAAGAGGGGCGAGGGCAGTTCTTC